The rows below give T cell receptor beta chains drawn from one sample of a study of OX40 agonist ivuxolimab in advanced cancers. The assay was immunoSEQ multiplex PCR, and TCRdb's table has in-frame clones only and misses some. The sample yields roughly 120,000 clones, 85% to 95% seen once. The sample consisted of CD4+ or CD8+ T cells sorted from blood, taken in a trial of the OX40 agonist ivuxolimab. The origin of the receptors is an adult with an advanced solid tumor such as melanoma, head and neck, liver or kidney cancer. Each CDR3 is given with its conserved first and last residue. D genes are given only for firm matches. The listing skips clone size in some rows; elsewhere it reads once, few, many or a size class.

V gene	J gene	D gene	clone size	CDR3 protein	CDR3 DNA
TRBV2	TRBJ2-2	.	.	CASSEAAYTGELFF	TGTGCCAGCAGTGAAGCCGCCTACACCGGGGAGCTGTTTTTT
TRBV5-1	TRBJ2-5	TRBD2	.	CASSPSVLAGGRQETQYF	TGCGCCAGCAGCCCCTCCGTATTAGCGGGAGGGCGACAAGAGACCCAGTACTTC
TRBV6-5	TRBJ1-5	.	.	CASSHRANPRQPQHF	TGTGCCAGCAGTCACAGGGCCAACCCCCGGCAGCCCCAGCATTTT
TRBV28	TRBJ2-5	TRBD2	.	CASSSGTSVETQYF	TGTGCCAGCAGTTCCGGGACTAGTGTGGAGACCCAGTACTTC
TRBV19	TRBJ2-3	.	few	CASRIGQTISGGDTQYF	TGTGCCAGTAGAATTGGCCAAACAATTAGCGGAGGAGATACGCAGTATTTT
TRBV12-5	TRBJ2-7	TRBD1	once	CASGLVGGGTGSYEQYF	TGTGCTAGTGGTTTGGTCGGAGGGGGGACAGGGTCCTACGAGCAGTACTTC
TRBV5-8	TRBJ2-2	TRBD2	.	CASSFLGTSRNTGELFF	TGTGCCAGCAGCTTTCTAGGGACTAGCCGAAACACCGGGGAGCTGTTTTTT
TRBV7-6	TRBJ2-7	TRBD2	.	CASSAGGGTYEQYF	TGTGCCAGCAGCGCGGGGGGCGGAACCTACGAGCAGTACTTC
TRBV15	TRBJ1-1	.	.	CATSETQNTEAFF	TGTGCCACCAGCGAAACACAGAACACTGAAGCTTTCTTT
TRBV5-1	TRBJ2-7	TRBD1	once	CASQPGQTSYEQYF	TGCGCCAGCCAGCCGGGACAGACATCCTACGAGCAGTACTTC
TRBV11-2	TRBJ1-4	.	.	CASSPRPTTNEKLFF	TGTGCCAGCAGCCCCCGACCTACAACTAATGAAAAACTGTTTTTT
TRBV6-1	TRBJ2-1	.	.	CASSTEGTSYNEQFF	TGTGCCAGCAGTACTGAGGGGACCTCCTACAATGAGCAGTTCTTC
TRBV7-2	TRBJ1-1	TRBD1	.	CASSLGTGGYTEAFF	TGTGCCAGCAGCTTAGGGACAGGGGGCTACACTGAAGCTTTCTTT
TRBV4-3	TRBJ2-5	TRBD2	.	CASSQEGGDETQYF	TGCGCCAGCAGCCAAGAGGGAGGGGACGAGACCCAGTACTTC
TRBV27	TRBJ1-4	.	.	CATSDGAATNEKLFF	TGTGCCACCTCCGACGGAGCTGCAACTAATGAAAAACTGTTTTTT
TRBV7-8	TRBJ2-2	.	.	CASSPTTGNTGELFF	TGTGCCAGCAGCCCCACGACAGGGAACACCGGGGAGCTGTTTTTT
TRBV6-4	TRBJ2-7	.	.	CASSREDGLYEQYF	TGTGCCAGCAGCCGAGAGGACGGACTCTACGAGCAGTACTTC
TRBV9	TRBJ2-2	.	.	CASSVTGTSGELFF	TGTGCCAGCAGCGTAACAGGGACAAGTGGGGAGCTGTTTTTT
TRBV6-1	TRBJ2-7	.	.	CASSEAGPGTEQYF	TGTGCCAGCAGTGAAGCGGGCCCCGGGACCGAGCAGTACTTC
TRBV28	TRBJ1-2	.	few	CATGSVSYGYTF	TGTGCCACCGGGTCGGTGAGCTATGGCTACACCTTC
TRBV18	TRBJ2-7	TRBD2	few	CASSPPGRGDSYEQYF	TGTGCCAGCTCCCCACCCGGGCGGGGGGACTCCTACGAGCAGTACTTC
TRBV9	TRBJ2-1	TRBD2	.	CASSVGQGLAPNNEQFF	TGTGCCAGCAGCGTAGGTCAAGGACTAGCCCCGAACAATGAGCAGTTCTTC
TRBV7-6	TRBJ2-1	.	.	CASSLLANEQFF	TGTGCCAGCAGCTTGTTAGCGAATGAGCAGTTCTTC
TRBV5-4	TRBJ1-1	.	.	CASSDHGGSTEAFF	TGTGCCAGCAGCGATCATGGGGGTAGCACTGAAGCTTTCTTT
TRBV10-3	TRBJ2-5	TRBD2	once	CAISSLAAQETQYF	TGTGCCATCAGCTCACTAGCGGCCCAAGAGACCCAGTACTTC
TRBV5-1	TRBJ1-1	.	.	CASSLNAAGSINTEAFF	TGCGCCAGCAGCTTGAATGCGGCAGGGTCGATCAACACTGAAGCTTTCTTT
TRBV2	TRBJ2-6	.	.	CASTGSGANVLTF	TGTGCCAGCACTGGCTCTGGGGCCAACGTCCTGACTTTC
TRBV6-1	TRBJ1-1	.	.	CASRKPEVNPTAFF	TGTGCCAGCCGTAAACCCGAGGTAAACCCGACGGCTTTCTTT
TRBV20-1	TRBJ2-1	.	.	CSASGRGEQFF	TGCAGTGCTAGCGGGAGAGGTGAGCAGTTCTTC
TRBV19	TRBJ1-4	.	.	CASSQASRERKLFF	TGTGCCAGTAGTCAGGCGAGCAGAGAAAGGAAACTGTTTTTT
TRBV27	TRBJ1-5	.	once	CASSLLGTPGLGNQPQHF	TGTGCCAGCAGTTTATTGGGGACACCGGGGCTGGGCAATCAGCCCCAGCATTTT
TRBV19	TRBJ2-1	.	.	CASKPSLGRTYNEQFF	TGTGCCAGTAAGCCAAGCTTGGGGAGGACCTACAATGAGCAGTTCTTC
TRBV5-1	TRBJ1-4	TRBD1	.	CASRLEQGDEKLFF	TGCGCCAGCAGATTGGAACAGGGGGATGAAAAACTGTTTTTT
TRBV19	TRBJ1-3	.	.	CASRPLSGNTIYF	TGTGCCAGTAGGCCCCTCTCTGGAAACACCATATATTTT
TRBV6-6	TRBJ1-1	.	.	CASSPQGTEAFF	TGTGCCAGCAGTCCACAGGGCACTGAAGCTTTCTTT
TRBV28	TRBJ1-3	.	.	CASSFRGSSGNTIYF	TGTGCCAGCAGTTTTCGGGGGAGCTCTGGAAACACCATATATTTT
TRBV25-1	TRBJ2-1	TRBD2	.	CASSYQTSGISEQFF	TGTGCCAGCAGTTACCAGACTAGCGGGATTTCGGAGCAGTTCTTC
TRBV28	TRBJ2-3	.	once	CASSYSVTDTQYF	TGTGCCAGCAGTTACTCTGTAACAGATACGCAGTATTTT
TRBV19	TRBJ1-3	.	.	CASSRQASSSGNTIYF	TGTGCCAGTAGTCGACAGGCTTCGAGCTCTGGAAACACCATATATTTT
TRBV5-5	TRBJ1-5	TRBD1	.	CASSTVAGQGNQPQHF	TGTGCCAGCAGCACAGTCGCGGGACAGGGCAATCAGCCCCAGCATTTT
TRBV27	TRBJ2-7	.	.	CASSYLPGNYEQYF	TGTGCCAGCAGCTACCTCCCCGGGAACTACGAGCAGTACTTC
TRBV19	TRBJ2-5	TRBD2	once	CASSILASGRETQYF	TGTGCCAGTAGTATTTTGGCTAGCGGGAGAGAGACCCAGTACTTC
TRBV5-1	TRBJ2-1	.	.	CASSRGGGLYNEQFF	TGCGCCAGCAGCCGAGGTGGCGGCCTCTACAATGAGCAGTTCTTC
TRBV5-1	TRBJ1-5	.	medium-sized	CASSTGVGKPQHF	TGCGCCAGCAGCACGGGGGTAGGCAAGCCCCAGCATTTT
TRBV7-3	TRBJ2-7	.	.	CASSLVGQASEQYF	TGTGCCAGCAGCTTAGTGGGGCAGGCAAGCGAGCAGTACTTC